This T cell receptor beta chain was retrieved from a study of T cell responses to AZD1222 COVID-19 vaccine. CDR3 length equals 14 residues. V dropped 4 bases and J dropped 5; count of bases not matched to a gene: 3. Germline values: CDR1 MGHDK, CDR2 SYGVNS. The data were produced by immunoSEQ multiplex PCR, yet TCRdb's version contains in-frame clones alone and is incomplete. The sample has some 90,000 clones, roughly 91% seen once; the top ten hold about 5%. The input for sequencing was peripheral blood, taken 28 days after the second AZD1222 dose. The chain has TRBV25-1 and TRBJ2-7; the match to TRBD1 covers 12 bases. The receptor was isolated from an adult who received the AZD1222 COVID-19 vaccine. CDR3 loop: CASSVRDRGHEQYF. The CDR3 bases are TGTGCCAGCAGTGTCCGGGACAGGGGGCACGAGCAGTACTTC.